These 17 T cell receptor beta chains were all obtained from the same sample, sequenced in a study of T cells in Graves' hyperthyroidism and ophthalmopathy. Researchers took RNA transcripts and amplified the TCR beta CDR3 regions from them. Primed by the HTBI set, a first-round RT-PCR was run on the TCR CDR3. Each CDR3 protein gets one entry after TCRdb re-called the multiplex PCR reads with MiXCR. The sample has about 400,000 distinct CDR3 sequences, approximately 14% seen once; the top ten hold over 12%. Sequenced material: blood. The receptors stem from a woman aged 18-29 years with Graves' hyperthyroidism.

The CDR3 DNA reads TGCGCCAGCAGCCAAGTTGTTAGCGAAGAGACAGATACGCAGTATTTT. It codes for CASSQVVSEETDTQYF. This chain uses TRBV4-3 with TRBJ2-3; possibly TRBD2 for D (5 bases). CDR1 is LGHNA, CDR2 YSLEER, per germline. Trimming removed 1 base from V and 3 bases from J, with 14 bases in between. This CDR3 contains 16 residues.

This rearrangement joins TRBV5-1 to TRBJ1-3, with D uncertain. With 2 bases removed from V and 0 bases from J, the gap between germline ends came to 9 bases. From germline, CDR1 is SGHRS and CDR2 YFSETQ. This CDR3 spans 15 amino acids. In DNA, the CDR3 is TGCGCCAGCAGCTTAGTGGGGTTCTCTGGAAACACCATATATTTT. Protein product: CASSLVGFSGNTIYF.

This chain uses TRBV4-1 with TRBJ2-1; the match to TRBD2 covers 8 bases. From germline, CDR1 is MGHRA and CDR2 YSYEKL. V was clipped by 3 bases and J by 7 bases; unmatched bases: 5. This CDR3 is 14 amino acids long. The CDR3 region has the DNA TGCGCCAGCAGCCAGGTCCCGGGGGGGAATGAGCAGTTCTTC. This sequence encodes CASSQVPGGNEQFF.

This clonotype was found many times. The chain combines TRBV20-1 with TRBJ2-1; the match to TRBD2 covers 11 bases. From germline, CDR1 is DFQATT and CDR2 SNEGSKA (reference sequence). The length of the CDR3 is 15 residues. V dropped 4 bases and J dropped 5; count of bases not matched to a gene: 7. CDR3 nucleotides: TGCAGTGCTAACCCACTAGCGGGAGACGACAATGAGCAGTTCTTC. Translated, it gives CSANPLAGDDNEQFF.

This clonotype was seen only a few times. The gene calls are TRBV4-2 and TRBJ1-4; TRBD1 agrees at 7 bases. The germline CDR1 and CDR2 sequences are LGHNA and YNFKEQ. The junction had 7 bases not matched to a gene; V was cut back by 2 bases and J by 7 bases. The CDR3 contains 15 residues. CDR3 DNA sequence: TGTGCCAGCAGCCAAAACAGGGGTGTTACTGAAAAACTGTTTTTT. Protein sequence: CASSQNRGVTEKLFF.

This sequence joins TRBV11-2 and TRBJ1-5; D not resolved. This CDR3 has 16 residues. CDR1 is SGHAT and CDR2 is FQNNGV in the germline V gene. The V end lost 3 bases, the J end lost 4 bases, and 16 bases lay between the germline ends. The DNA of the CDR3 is TGTGCCAGCAGCTTCCGGTCGTACGGGAGTAATCAGCCCCAGCATTTT. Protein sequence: CASSFRSYGSNQPQHF.

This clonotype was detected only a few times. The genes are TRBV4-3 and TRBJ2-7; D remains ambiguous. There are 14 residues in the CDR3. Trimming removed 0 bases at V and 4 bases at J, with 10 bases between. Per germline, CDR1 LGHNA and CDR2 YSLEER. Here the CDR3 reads CASSQDVGIYEQYF. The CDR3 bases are TGCGCCAGCAGCCAAGATGTCGGTATATACGAGCAGTACTTC.

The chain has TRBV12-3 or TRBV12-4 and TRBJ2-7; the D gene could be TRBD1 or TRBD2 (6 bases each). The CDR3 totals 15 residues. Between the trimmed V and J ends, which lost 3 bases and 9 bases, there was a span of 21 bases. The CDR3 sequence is CASSFKAPRGQGQYF. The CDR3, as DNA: TGTGCCAGCAGTTTTAAGGCCCCACGGGGGCAGGGGCAGTACTTC.

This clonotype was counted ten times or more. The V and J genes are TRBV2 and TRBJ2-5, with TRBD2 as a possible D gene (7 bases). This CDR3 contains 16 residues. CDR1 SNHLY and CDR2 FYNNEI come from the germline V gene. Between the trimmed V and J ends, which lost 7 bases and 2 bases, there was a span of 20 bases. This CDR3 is CASTKIGGGRQETQYF. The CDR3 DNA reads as TGTGCCAGCACCAAAATAGGGGGGGGGCGTCAAGAGACCCAGTACTTC.

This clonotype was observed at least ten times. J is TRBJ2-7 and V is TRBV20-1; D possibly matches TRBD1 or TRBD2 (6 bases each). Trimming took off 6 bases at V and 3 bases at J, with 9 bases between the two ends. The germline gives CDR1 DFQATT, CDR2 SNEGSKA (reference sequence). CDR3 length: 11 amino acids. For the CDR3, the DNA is TGCAGTGCGGGGGGCAACTACGAGCAGTACTTC. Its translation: CSAGGNYEQYF.

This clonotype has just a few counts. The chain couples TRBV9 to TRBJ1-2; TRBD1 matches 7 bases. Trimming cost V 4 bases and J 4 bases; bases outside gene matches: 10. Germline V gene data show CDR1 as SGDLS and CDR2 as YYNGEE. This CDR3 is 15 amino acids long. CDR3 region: CASSPGDSPFYGYTF. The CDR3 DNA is TGTGCCAGCAGCCCAGGGGACAGTCCTTTCTATGGCTACACCTTC.

CDR3 bases: TGTGCCAGCAGCGTAGGTCTAAGGACAGGGGATGAAAAACTGTTTTTT. It specifies CASSVGLRTGDEKLFF. This chain joins TRBV9 and TRBJ1-4; 9 nucleotides align to TRBD1. This CDR3 is 16 amino acids long. Germline CDR1 is SGDLS and CDR2 is YYNGEE. Trimming cost V 0 bases and J 6 bases; bases outside gene matches: 6.

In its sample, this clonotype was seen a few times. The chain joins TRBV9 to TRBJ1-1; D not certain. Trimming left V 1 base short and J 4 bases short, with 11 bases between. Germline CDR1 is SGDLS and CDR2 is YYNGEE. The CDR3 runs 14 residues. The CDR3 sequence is CASSVNPVGTEAFF. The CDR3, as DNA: TGTGCCAGCAGCGTAAATCCCGTGGGCACTGAAGCTTTCTTT.

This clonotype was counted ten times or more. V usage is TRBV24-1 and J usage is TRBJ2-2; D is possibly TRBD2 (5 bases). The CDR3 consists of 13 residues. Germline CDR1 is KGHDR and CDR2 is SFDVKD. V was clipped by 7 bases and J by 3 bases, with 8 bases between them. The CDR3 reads CATRTKDTGELFF. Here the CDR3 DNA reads TGTGCCACCAGGACTAAAGACACCGGGGAGCTGTTTTTT.

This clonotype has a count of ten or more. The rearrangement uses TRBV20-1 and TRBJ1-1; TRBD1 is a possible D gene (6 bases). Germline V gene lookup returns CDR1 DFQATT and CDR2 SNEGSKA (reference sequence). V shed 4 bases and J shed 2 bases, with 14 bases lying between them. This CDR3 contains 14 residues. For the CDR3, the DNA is TGCAGTGCTACAGGCGGCAGGGGCAACACTGAAGCTTTCTTT. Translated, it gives CSATGGRGNTEAFF.

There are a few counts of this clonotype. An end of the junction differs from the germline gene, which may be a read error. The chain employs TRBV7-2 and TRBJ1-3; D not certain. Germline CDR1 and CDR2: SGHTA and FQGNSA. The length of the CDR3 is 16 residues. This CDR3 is CASSLGSVFAGSTIYF. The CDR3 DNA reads TGTGCCAGCAGCTTAGGGAGTGTTTTCGCTGGAAGCACCATATATTTT.

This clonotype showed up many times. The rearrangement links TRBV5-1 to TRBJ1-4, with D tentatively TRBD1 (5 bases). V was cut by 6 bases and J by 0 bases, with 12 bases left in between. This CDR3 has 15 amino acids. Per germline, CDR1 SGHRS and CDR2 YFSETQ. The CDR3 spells CASTPRGTTNEKLFF. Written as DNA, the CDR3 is TGCGCCAGCACTCCGCGGGGCACAACTAATGAAAAACTGTTTTTT.